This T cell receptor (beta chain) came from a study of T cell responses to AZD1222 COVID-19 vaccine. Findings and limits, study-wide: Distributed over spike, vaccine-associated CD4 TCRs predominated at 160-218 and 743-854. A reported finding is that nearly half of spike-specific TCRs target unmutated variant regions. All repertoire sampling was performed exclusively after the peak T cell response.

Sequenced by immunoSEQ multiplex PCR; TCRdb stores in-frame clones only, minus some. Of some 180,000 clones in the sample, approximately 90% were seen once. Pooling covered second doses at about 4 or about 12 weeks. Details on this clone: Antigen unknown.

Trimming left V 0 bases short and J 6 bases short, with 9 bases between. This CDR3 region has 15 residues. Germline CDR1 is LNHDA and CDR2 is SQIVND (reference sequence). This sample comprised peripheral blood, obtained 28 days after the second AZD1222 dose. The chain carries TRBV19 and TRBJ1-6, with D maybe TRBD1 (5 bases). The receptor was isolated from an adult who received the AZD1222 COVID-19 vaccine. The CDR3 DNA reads TGTGCCAGTAGTATAGATGACGGGGGTAATTCACCCCTCCACTTT. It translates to CASSIDDGGNSPLHF. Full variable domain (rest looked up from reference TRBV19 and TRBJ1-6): DGGITQSPKYLFRKEGQNVTLSCEQNLNHDAMYWYRQDPGQGLRLIYYSQIVNDFQKGDIAEGYSVSREKKESFPLTVTSAQKNPTAFYLCASSIDDGGNSPLHFGNGTRLTVT.